A single sample gave rise to the 20 T cell receptor beta chains below, sequenced in a study of T cells in Graves' hyperthyroidism and ophthalmopathy. RNA transcripts served as the template for amplifying TCR beta CDR3 regions. With the HTBI primer set, the TCR CDR3 went through a first round of RT-PCR. TCRdb fed the multiplex PCR reads into MiXCR, producing one record per CDR3 protein. The sample holds about 380,000 distinct CDR3 sequences, around 15% seen once. The sequenced sample consisted of blood. Every receptor here comes from a woman between 25 and 40 years old with Graves' ophthalmopathy.

This clonotype has at least ten counts. The J gene is TRBJ2-3, the V gene TRBV3-1; no reliable D call. Trimming pared 1 base from V and 2 bases from J, leaving 10 bases between. The germline V gene encodes CDR1 LGHDT and CDR2 YNNKEL (reference sequence). CDR3 length: 15 residues. CDR3 in DNA: TGTGCCAGCAGCCAAGTTGGCAGGAACACAGATACGCAGTATTTT. Translating gives CASSQVGRNTDTQYF.

This clonotype appeared many times. This sequence joins TRBV12-5 and TRBJ2-1, with TRBD1 matching over 10 bases. Per germline, CDR1 LGHNT and CDR2 FRNRAP. This CDR3 contains 15 residues. Trimming took 7 bases from V and 3 from J; bases not matched to a gene: 6. DNA of the CDR3: TGTGCTAGTGCCTTGGGACAGGGGAACTACAATGAGCAGTTCTTC. Its protein is CASALGQGNYNEQFF. The variable domain in full, completed from reference TRBV12-5 and TRBJ2-1, reads DARVTQTPRHKVTEMGQEVTMRCQPILGHNTVFWYRQTMMQGLELLAYFRNRAPLDDSGMPKDRFSAEMPDATLATLKIQPSEPRDSAVYFCASALGQGNYNEQFFGPGTRLTVL.

The chain has TRBV12-5 and TRBJ2-1, with TRBD1 matching over 7 bases. There are 15 residues in the CDR3. Per germline, CDR1 LGHNT and CDR2 FRNRAP. The V segment lost 3 bases and the J segment 4 bases; nucleotides outside the gene matches: 6. The CDR3 loop reads CASGLPGQSYNEQFF. The CDR3 DNA reads as TGTGCTAGTGGTTTACCGGGACAGAGTTACAATGAGCAGTTCTTC.

This chain connects TRBV9 to TRBJ2-1; 7 positions agree with TRBD1. J was trimmed by 0 bases and V by 3 bases; bases with no gene match: 6. Looked up from germline, CDR1 is SGDLS and CDR2 is YYNGEE. The CDR3 has 16 residues. CDR3 in amino acids: CASSGPRDSSYNEQFF. The CDR3 coding sequence is TGTGCCAGCAGCGGTCCCCGGGACAGCTCCTACAATGAGCAGTTCTTC.

This clonotype showed up many times. The chain recombines TRBV12-3 or TRBV12-4 with TRBJ1-5; no definite D call. CDR3 length equals 16 residues. Between the trimmed V and J ends, which lost 0 bases and 4 bases, there was a span of 13 bases. CDR3 bases: TGTGCCAGCAGTTTAGCGGCCTCTAACCTTAATCAGCCCCAGCATTTT. Protein sequence: CASSLAASNLNQPQHF.

This clonotype was recorded at least ten times. The V gene is TRBV5-1, the J gene TRBJ2-1; 7 nucleotides agree with TRBD2. The CDR3 has 15 residues. V dropped 0 bases and J dropped 4; count of bases not matched to a gene: 4. Germline CDR1 SGHRS, CDR2 YFSETQ. DNA of the CDR3: TGCGCCAGCAGCTTGGCGCGCGGGGGATACAATGAGCAGTTCTTC. This encodes CASSLARGGYNEQFF.

This clonotype occurred many times. V usage is TRBV20-1 and J usage is TRBJ2-1; possibly TRBD2 for D (6 bases). Germline loops: CDR1 DFQATT, CDR2 SNEGSKA (reference sequence). The CDR3 covers 12 residues. Trimming left V 3 bases short and J 6 bases short, with 9 bases between. The CDR3, as DNA: TGCAGTGCTAGTGGGCGGGGCAATGAGCAGTTCTTC. Translation: CSASGRGNEQFF.

This clonotype was seen repeatedly, ten times or more. The V and J genes are TRBV6-1 and TRBJ1-3; the match to TRBD1 covers 8 bases. This CDR3 region has 15 residues. The germline V gene has CDR1 MNHNS and CDR2 SASEGT. The V and J ends lost 4 bases and 1 base, in that order; junction bases with no gene match: 3. In nucleotides, the CDR3 is TGTGCCAGCAGTGCAGGACAGGGATCTGGAAACACCATATATTTT. Its translation: CASSAGQGSGNTIYF.

This clonotype was seen at least ten times. The chain carries TRBV20-1 and TRBJ2-3, with TRBD2 matching 14 bases. J lost 4 bases, V lost 4 bases, and 4 bases had no gene match. From germline, CDR1 is DFQATT and CDR2 SNEGSKA (reference sequence). This CDR3 comprises 15 residues. The CDR3 DNA follows: TGCAGTGCTACGACTAGCGGGGGGGCCTCAGATACGCAGTATTTT. Amino acid sequence: CSATTSGGASDTQYF.

This clonotype was picked up many times. The chain joins TRBV28 to TRBJ2-4; D not resolved. V was clipped by 3 bases and J by 0 bases, with 6 bases between them. The CDR3 runs 14 residues. Germline assignment: CDR1 MDHEN and CDR2 SYDVKM. The CDR3 DNA reads as TGTGCCAGCAGTTTTCCGGGAGCCAAAAACATTCAGTACTTC. This codes for CASSFPGAKNIQYF.

This clonotype has a count of ten or more. The V call is TRBV11-2, the J call TRBJ2-3, with D perhaps being TRBD1 or TRBD2 (6 bases each). V gave up 0 bases and J gave up 8 bases, with 15 bases separating them. The germline CDR1 and CDR2 sequences are SGHAT and FQNNGV. The length of the CDR3 is 15 residues. The CDR3 DNA reads TGTGCCAGCAGCTTAGAACAGGGAGGCTCAGTTACGCAGTATTTT. This encodes CASSLEQGGSVTQYF. Supplemented by reference TRBV11-2 and TRBJ2-3, the full variable domain reads EAGVAQSPRYKIIEKRQSVAFWCNPISGHATLYWYQQILGQGPKLLIQFQNNGVVDDSQLPKDRFSAERLKGVDSTLKIQPAKLEDSAVYLCASSLEQGGSVTQYFGPGTRLTVL.

This clonotype showed up just a few times. This sequence joins TRBV4-2 and TRBJ2-7, with 9 bases that match TRBD1. The germline CDR1 and CDR2 sequences are LGHNA and YNFKEQ. The CDR3 consists of 16 residues. V lost 0 bases to trimming and J lost 5 bases; unmatched junction nucleotides: 8. The CDR3 sequence: CASSQEPGQGSDEQYF. The DNA of the CDR3 is TGTGCCAGCAGCCAAGAACCGGGACAGGGAAGTGACGAGCAGTACTTC.

There are many counts of this clonotype. V gene TRBV20-1 combines with J gene TRBJ2-1, with 7 bases aligning to TRBD2. CDR1 is DFQATT, CDR2 SNEGSKA, per germline (reference sequence). CDR3 length: 12 residues. V lost 3 bases and J lost 6; bases outside the gene matches: 2. CDR3 nucleotide sequence: TGCAGTGCTAGCGGGGGGACCAATGAGCAGTTCTTC. Translated: CSASGGTNEQFF.

There are many counts of this clonotype. The chain links TRBV24-1 to TRBJ2-1; the D gene is possibly TRBD2 (7 bases). Germline values: CDR1 KGHDR, CDR2 SFDVKD. The CDR3 contains 15 residues. V lost 9 bases, J lost 3 bases, and 17 bases lay in between. This CDR3 is CATSRGGASYNEQFF. CDR3 sequence (DNA): TGTGCCACCTCCCGAGGGGGGGCAAGCTACAATGAGCAGTTCTTC.

This clonotype has just a few counts. Germline and junction disagree at one end, which may indicate a read error. The CDR3: CASSGWTYGYTF. CDR3 sequence (DNA): TGTGCCAGCAGCGGGTGGACTTATGGCTACACCTTC. V is TRBV5-1 and J is TRBJ1-2; no reliable D call. Germline CDR1 SGHRS, CDR2 YFSETQ. This CDR3 has 12 amino acids.

The chain has TRBV19 and TRBJ1-3; D call uncertain. Trimming took off 9 bases at V and 2 bases at J, with 14 bases between the two ends. Germline V gene lookup returns CDR1 LNHDA and CDR2 SQIVND (reference sequence). This CDR3 comprises 14 residues. The DNA for the CDR3 is TGTGCCAGCCGAGGCGGCGTAGCTGGAAACACCATATATTTT. Translating it yields CASRGGVAGNTIYF.

The CDR3 DNA sequence: TGTGCCATCAGTGAGGACGTTGGCGAAGCGGACCCTAATGAAAAACTGTTTTTT. This sequence encodes CAISEDVGEADPNEKLFF. The V gene is TRBV10-3, the J gene TRBJ1-4; no clear D gene. Trimming left V 2 bases short and J 3 bases short, with 19 bases between. The V gene's germline CDR1 is ENHRY and CDR2 SYGVKD. The CDR3 sequence is 18 residues long.

This clonotype has a count of ten or more. The germline gene is not matched at one end of the junction; a read error may be the cause. In nucleotides, the CDR3 is TGTGCTAGCAGCCGACTAGCGGGAGACTACAATGAGCAGTTCTTC. Protein: CASSRLAGDYNEQFF. This rearrangement joins TRBV7-7 to TRBJ2-1; TRBD2 agrees at 12 bases. Germline CDR1 SSHAT, CDR2 FNYEAQ (reference sequence). The CDR3 sequence is 15 residues long.

This clonotype was detected many times. V and J are TRBV27 and TRBJ2-7; D gene unclear. This CDR3 spans 13 amino acids. Germline loops: CDR1 MNHEY, CDR2 SMNVEV (reference sequence). Trimming stripped 5 bases from V and 0 bases from J, with 8 bases between. For the CDR3, the DNA is TGTGCCAGCAGTGTCCGACCCTCCTACGAGCAGTACTTC. Its protein is CASSVRPSYEQYF.

CDR3 region: CSVEDSGTSVYNEQFF. The CDR3 bases are TGCAGCGTTGAAGACTCCGGGACTAGCGTGTACAATGAGCAGTTCTTC. The V and J genes are TRBV29-1 and TRBJ2-1, with 10 bases that match TRBD2. Germline lookup yields CDR1 SQVTM and CDR2 ANQGSEA. CDR3 length: 16 amino acids. The ends lost 0 bases at V and 4 bases at J; junction bases unmatched: 6.